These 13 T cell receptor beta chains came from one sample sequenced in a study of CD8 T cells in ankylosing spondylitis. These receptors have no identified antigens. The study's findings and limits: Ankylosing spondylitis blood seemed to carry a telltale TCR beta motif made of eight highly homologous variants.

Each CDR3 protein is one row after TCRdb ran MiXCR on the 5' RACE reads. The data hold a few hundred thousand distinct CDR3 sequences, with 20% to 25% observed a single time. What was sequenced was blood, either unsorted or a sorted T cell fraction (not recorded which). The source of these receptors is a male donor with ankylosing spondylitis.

The CDR3 spells CASSLIAEQYF. The CDR3 DNA reads as TGTGCCAGCAGCTTAATTGCCGAGCAGTACTTC. This sequence joins TRBV13 and TRBJ2-7, with D unresolved. Trimming shortened V by 2 bases and J by 6 bases, and 5 bases separated the two germline ends. CDR3 size: 11 residues. Germline assignment: CDR1 PRHDT and CDR2 FYEKMQ (reference sequence).

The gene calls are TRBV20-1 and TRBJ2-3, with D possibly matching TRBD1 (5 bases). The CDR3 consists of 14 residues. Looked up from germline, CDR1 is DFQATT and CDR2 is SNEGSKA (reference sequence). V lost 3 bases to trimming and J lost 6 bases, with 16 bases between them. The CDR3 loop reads CSASQGLGADTQYF. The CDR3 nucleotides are TGCAGTGCTAGCCAGGGCCTTGGGGCCGATACGCAGTATTTT.

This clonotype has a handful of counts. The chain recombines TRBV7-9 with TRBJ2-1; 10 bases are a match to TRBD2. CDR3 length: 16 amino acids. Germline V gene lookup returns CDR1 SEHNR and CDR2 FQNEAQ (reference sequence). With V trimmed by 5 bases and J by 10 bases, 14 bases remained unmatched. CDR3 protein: CASSQPGLAQKREQFF. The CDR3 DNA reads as TGTGCCAGCAGCCAACCGGGACTAGCGCAAAAGAGGGAGCAGTTCTTC. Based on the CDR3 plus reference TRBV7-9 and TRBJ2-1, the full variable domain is DTGVSQNPRHKITKRGQNVTFRCDPISEHNRLYWYRQTLGQGPEFLTYFQNEAQLEKSRLLSDRFSAERPKGSFSTLEIQRTEQGDSAMYLCASSQPGLAQKREQFFGPGTRLTVL.

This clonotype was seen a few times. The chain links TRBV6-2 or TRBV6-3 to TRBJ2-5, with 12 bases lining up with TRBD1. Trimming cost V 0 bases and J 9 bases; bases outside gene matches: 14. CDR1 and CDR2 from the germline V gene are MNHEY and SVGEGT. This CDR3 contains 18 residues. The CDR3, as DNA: TGTGCCAGCAGTTACTCGAGCGGGGACAGGGGGCTGGAGGAGGCCCAGTACTTC. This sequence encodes CASSYSSGDRGLEEAQYF.

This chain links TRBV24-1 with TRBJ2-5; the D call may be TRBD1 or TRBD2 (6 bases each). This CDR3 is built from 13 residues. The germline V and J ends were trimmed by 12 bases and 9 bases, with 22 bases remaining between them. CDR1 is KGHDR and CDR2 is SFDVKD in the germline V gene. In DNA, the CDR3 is TGTGCCCCATTACTGCGGGGCCCAGGGGCCCAGTACTTC. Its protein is CAPLLRGPGAQYF.

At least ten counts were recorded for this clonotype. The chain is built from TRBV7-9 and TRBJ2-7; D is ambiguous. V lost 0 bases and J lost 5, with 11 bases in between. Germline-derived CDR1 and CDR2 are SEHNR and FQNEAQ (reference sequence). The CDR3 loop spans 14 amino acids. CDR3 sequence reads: CASSLASQYDEQYF. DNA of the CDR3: TGTGCCAGCAGCTTAGCCTCACAGTACGACGAGCAGTACTTC.

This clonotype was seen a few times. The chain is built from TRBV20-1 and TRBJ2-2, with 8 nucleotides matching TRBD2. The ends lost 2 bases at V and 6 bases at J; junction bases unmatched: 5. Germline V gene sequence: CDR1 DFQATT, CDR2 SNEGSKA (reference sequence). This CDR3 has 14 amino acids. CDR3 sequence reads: CSARSPGGAGELFF. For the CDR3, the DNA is TGCAGTGCTAGATCTCCCGGGGGGGCCGGGGAGCTGTTTTTT.

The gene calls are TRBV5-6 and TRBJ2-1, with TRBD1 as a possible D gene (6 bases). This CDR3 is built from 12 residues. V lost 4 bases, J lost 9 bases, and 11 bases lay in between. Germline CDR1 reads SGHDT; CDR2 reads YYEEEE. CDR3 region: CASSIRGVEQFF. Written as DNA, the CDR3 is TGTGCCAGCAGCATCAGGGGTGTTGAGCAGTTCTTC.

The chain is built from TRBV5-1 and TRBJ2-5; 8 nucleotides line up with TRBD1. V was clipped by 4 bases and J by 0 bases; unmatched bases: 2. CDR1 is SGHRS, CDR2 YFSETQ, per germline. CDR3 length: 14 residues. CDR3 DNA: TGCGCCAGCAGCAGACAGGGGTACCAAGAGACCCAGTACTTC. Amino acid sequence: CASSRQGYQETQYF. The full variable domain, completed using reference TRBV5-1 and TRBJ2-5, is KAGVTQTPRYLIKTRGQQVTLSCSPISGHRSVSWYQQTPGQGLQFLFEYFSETQRNKGNFPGRFSGRQFSNSRSEMNVSTLELGDSALYLCASSRQGYQETQYFGPGTRLLVL.

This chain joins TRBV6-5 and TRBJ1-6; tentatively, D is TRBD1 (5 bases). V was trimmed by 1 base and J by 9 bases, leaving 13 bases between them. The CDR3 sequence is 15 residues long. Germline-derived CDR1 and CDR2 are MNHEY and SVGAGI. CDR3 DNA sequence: TGTGCCAGCAGTTACTTTGGGGCAGGGCGTTCACCCCTCCACTTT. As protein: CASSYFGAGRSPLHF.

Here the CDR3 reads CSARDPSGSTDTQYF. The CDR3 DNA is TGCAGTGCTAGAGATCCCAGCGGGAGTACAGATACGCAGTATTTT. The chain links TRBV20-1 to TRBJ2-3, with 8 nucleotides matching TRBD2. The CDR3 has 15 amino acids. V shed 0 bases and J 3 bases; nucleotides not matched to a gene: 5. Looked up from germline, CDR1 is DFQATT and CDR2 is SNEGSKA (reference sequence).

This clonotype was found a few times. This chain's CDR3 is CSVEDPYGGGLGNTIYF. In DNA, the CDR3 is TGCAGCGTTGAAGATCCTTACGGGGGAGGACTCGGAAACACCATATATTTT. The chain is built from TRBV29-1 and TRBJ1-3, with D possibly being TRBD1 (5 bases). V was trimmed by 0 bases and J by 4 bases, leaving 19 bases between them. The germline gives CDR1 SQVTM, CDR2 ANQGSEA. The CDR3 contains 17 residues.

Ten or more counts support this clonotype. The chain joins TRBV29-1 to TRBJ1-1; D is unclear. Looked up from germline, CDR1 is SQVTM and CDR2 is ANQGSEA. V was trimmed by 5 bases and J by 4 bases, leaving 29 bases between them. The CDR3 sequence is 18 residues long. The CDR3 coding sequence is TGCAGCGTTCGCCGCCCAATTAGTGGAGGAGGATTAAGCACTGAAGCTTTCTTT. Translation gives CSVRRPISGGGLSTEAFF.